Shown below are 25 T cell receptor beta chains from a single sample sequenced in a study of CD4 T cells in relation to SARS-CoV-2 and coronaviruses. The antigens for these receptors are not known. Profiling relied on immunoSEQ multiplex PCR, and the TCRdb table lists in-frame clones only, not all of them. The table has 20,000 to 25,000 clones, under 80% seen once; the top ten hold 9.5% to 15%. The unexposed donors gave CD4+ T cells in about 2010-2019, prior to COVID-19. CD4+ T cells were isolated from the cells after 10 days of culture. Sequenced sample: CD4+ T cells from PBMCs, cultured in vitro. These receptor sequences come from a human donor in good health.

The chain has TRBV11-3 and TRBJ2-7; 11 positions match TRBD1. After removal of 2 bases from V and 4 bases from J, the junction contained 4 bases not matched to a gene. Germline assignment: CDR1 SGHNT and CDR2 YENEEA. The CDR3 sequence is 15 residues long. CDR3 DNA: TGTGCCAGCAGCTTAAGAGGACAGGGGGCTTACGAGCAGTACTTC. It encodes CASSLRGQGAYEQYF.

This clone showed up just a few times. This chain connects TRBV7-9 to TRBJ1-3; no definite D call. CDR1 and CDR2 from the germline V gene are SEHNR and FQNEAQ (reference sequence). This CDR3 is built from 16 residues. V lost 5 bases and J 0 bases, leaving 14 bases between the germline ends. The CDR3 DNA reads as TGTGCCAGCAGCCGGAGTAGCAGGCTCTCTGGAAACACCATATATTTT. Its translation is CASSRSSRLSGNTIYF.

The chain's CDR3 is CASSQDLTSALPQYF. The CDR3 coding sequence is TGTGCCAGCAGCCAAGATTTGACTAGCGCCCTACCGCAGTACTTC. The chain is built from TRBV14 and TRBJ2-7, with 8 bases matching TRBD2. V shed 0 bases and J 9 bases; nucleotides not matched to a gene: 10. This CDR3 has 15 amino acids. Germline loops: CDR1 SGHDN, CDR2 FVKESK.

This clone turned up a few times. The gene calls are TRBV30 and TRBJ2-2; no reliable D call. The germline CDR1 and CDR2 sequences are GTSNPN and SVGIG (reference sequence). The V end was cut by 1 base, the J end by 4 bases, with 10 bases between. CDR3 length: 14 residues. The CDR3: CAWSGKGFTGELFF. CDR3 bases: TGTGCCTGGAGTGGTAAGGGATTCACCGGGGAGCTGTTTTTT.

The chain joins TRBV7-6 to TRBJ2-7; D gene uncertain. V lost 5 bases and J 7 bases, leaving 12 bases between the germline ends. This CDR3 region has 12 residues. CDR1 and CDR2 (germline): SGHVS, FNYEAQ. CDR3 nucleotides: TGTGCCAGCAGCCCCCTCGTAGGGGAGCAGTACTTC. Translation gives CASSPLVGEQYF.

The CDR3, as DNA: TGTGCCAGCTCACCTATGTCCGGGTACGAGCAGTACTTC. Its protein product is CASSPMSGYEQYF. This chain connects TRBV18 to TRBJ2-7; the D is unclear. CDR1 is KGHSH and CDR2 is LQKENI in the germline V gene. The germline V and J ends were trimmed by 3 bases and 4 bases, with 10 bases remaining between them. The CDR3 has 13 amino acids.

This chain joins TRBV24-1 and TRBJ2-3, with 9 bases lining up with TRBD2. The germline gives CDR1 KGHDR, CDR2 SFDVKD. CDR3 length: 16 amino acids. V shed 9 bases and J 2 bases; nucleotides not matched to a gene: 11. Here the CDR3 reads CATPSGASGNTDTQYF. CDR3 coding DNA: TGTGCCACCCCGAGCGGGGCTAGCGGGAACACAGATACGCAGTATTTT.

The gene calls are TRBV6-5 and TRBJ2-7, with TRBD1 matching over 8 bases. Germline values: CDR1 MNHEY, CDR2 SVGAGI. V was pared by 5 bases and J by 1 base, with 7 bases of the junction left unmatched. The CDR3 extends over 15 amino acids. CDR3 protein: CASSRTGSGSYEQYF. For the CDR3, the DNA is TGTGCCAGCAGTCGGACAGGGTCTGGATCCTACGAGCAGTACTTC.

By share, this clone ranks as medium-sized. The V gene is TRBV6-4, the J gene TRBJ2-2, with no clear D. This CDR3 has 13 residues. V lost 2 bases and J 3 bases, leaving 4 bases between the germline ends. Germline CDR1 reads MRHNA; CDR2 reads SNTAGT. CDR3 nucleotide sequence: TGTGCCAGCAGTGACAGGGACACCGGGGAGCTGTTTTTT. Translated: CASSDRDTGELFF.

The chain couples TRBV5-1 to TRBJ2-3; 7 bases are a match to TRBD2. V was pared by 0 bases and J by 0 bases, with 7 bases of the junction left unmatched. The CDR3 sequence is 17 residues long. Germline loops: CDR1 SGHRS, CDR2 YFSETQ. This chain's CDR3 is CASSLGLGGGSTDTQYF. In DNA, the CDR3 is TGCGCCAGCAGCTTGGGATTGGGCGGGGGAAGCACAGATACGCAGTATTTT.

The gene calls are TRBV7-3 and TRBJ1-5; D call uncertain. Per the germline V gene, CDR1 is SGHTA and CDR2 is FQGTGA. CDR3 length: 13 amino acids. V gave up 5 bases and J gave up 4 bases, with 9 bases separating them. Here the CDR3 DNA reads TGTGCCAGCAGCCCAGATCCGAATCAGCCCCAGCATTTT. Translated: CASSPDPNQPQHF.

The chain combines TRBV15 with TRBJ2-1; D gene uncertain. V lost 9 bases and J lost 0, with 6 bases in between. The CDR3 extends over 12 amino acids. Germline CDR1 reads LNHNV; CDR2 reads YYDKDF (reference sequence). The CDR3 spells CATRSSYNEQFF. The CDR3, as DNA: TGTGCCACAAGGAGCTCCTACAATGAGCAGTTCTTC.

The chain employs TRBV6-5 and TRBJ2-3; a weak D match, TRBD2 (6 bases). The CDR3 length is 12 residues. Germline loops: CDR1 MNHEY, CDR2 SVGAGI. With 11 bases removed from V and 7 bases from J, the gap between germline ends came to 16 bases. CDR3 DNA: TGTGCCGCAGGGCCGGGGGAACATACGCAGTATTTT. It translates to CAAGPGEHTQYF.

The genes are TRBV18 and TRBJ1-2; D ambiguous. The CDR3 is made up of 11 amino acids. Deletions cut 5 bases from V and 9 bases from J, with 10 bases between. Germline CDR1 and CDR2: KGHSH and LQKENI. The CDR3 DNA reads TGTGCCAGCTCAGAGGAAGTAAGCTACACCTTC. Amino acid sequence: CASSEEVSYTF.

The CDR3 sequence is CASRRDDYGYTF. The CDR3 DNA reads as TGCGCCAGCCGGAGGGATGACTATGGCTACACCTTC. This chain uses TRBV10-2 with TRBJ1-2; no firm D call. The CDR3 sequence is 12 residues long. Looked up from germline, CDR1 is WSHSY and CDR2 is SAAADI. V was clipped by 8 bases and J by 3 bases, with 10 bases between them.

This rearrangement joins TRBV11-3 to TRBJ2-1; D is unresolved. Trimming stripped 5 bases from V and 6 bases from J, with 11 bases between. Germline assignment: CDR1 SGHNT and CDR2 YENEEA. The CDR3 is 13 amino acids. The CDR3 protein is CASSPKTSNEQFF. CDR3 coding DNA: TGTGCCAGCAGCCCAAAAACCTCCAATGAGCAGTTCTTC.

The rearrangement joins TRBV15 to TRBJ2-5; 7 positions match TRBD2. The germline V gene has CDR1 LNHNV and CDR2 YYDKDF (reference sequence). J gave up 2 bases and V 0 bases, and 6 bases lay outside the gene matches. CDR3 length equals 16 residues. The CDR3 coding sequence is TGTGCCACCAGCAGAGATAGGAGGGGAGGGCAAGAGACCCAGTACTTC. This encodes CATSRDRRGGQETQYF.

The V gene is TRBV5-8, the J gene TRBJ1-5; D unclear. The CDR3 extends over 14 amino acids. V was cut by 1 base and J by 6 bases, with 11 bases left in between. Germline assignment: CDR1 SGHTS and CDR2 YDEGEE. CDR3 nucleotide sequence: TGTGCCAGCAGCTTGTTTAGCGGGTTTCAGCCCCAGCATTTT. Protein: CASSLFSGFQPQHF.

The CDR3 is CASSLRGIQETQYF. The DNA for the CDR3 is TGCGCCAGCAGCTTGCGGGGTATCCAAGAGACCCAGTACTTC. The chain links TRBV5-1 to TRBJ2-5; a weak D match, TRBD2 (5 bases). Germline assignment: CDR1 SGHRS and CDR2 YFSETQ. V was trimmed by 1 base and J by 1 base, leaving 8 bases between them. The CDR3 loop spans 14 amino acids. Full variable domain (rest looked up from reference TRBV5-1 and TRBJ2-5): KAGVTQTPRYLIKTRGQQVTLSCSPISGHRSVSWYQQTPGQGLQFLFEYFSETQRNKGNFPGRFSGRQFSNSRSEMNVSTLELGDSALYLCASSLRGIQETQYFGPGTRLLVL.

Comments on this clone: At one end the junction does not follow the germline gene, possibly because of a read error. In nucleotides, the CDR3 is TGTGCCAGCAGTGAGACTAGCGATCAGCCCCAGCATTTT. Translated, it gives CASSETSDQPQHF. The genes are TRBV6-4 and TRBJ1-5; D is unclear. Germline-derived CDR1 and CDR2 are MRHNA and SNTAGT. The CDR3 covers 13 residues.

The chain uses TRBV28 and TRBJ2-2; weak D call: TRBD1 (6 bases). The V end lost 6 bases, the J end lost 1 base, and 12 bases lay between the germline ends. CDR3 size: 15 residues. Germline CDR1 and CDR2: MDHEN and SYDVKM. CDR3: CASSLGALNTGELFF. The CDR3 coding sequence is TGTGCCAGCAGCCTGGGGGCCCTGAACACCGGGGAGCTGTTTTTT.

This clone was recorded only once. V usage is TRBV15 and J usage is TRBJ1-2, with D tentatively TRBD1 (5 bases). Trimming pared 5 bases from V and 7 bases from J, leaving 17 bases between. The CDR3 is made up of 14 amino acids. Germline CDR1 is LNHNV and CDR2 is YYDKDF (reference sequence). CDR3 coding DNA: TGTGCCACCAGCCCCCGGGACTCCCCTTTTGGCTACACCTTC. Protein sequence: CATSPRDSPFGYTF.

The chain has TRBV3-1 (or the pseudogene TRBV3-2) and TRBJ2-1, with 7 bases aligning to TRBD2. The V segment lost 3 bases and the J segment 10 bases; nucleotides outside the gene matches: 6. Germline V gene sequence: CDR1 LGHDT, CDR2 YNNKEL (reference sequence). The CDR3 loop spans 13 amino acids. The CDR3 DNA sequence: TGTGCCAGCAGCCAGACTAGCCCGGGGGAGCAGTTCTTC. Translation: CASSQTSPGEQFF.

The chain combines TRBV5-5 with TRBJ2-5, with 10 bases that match TRBD2. V shed 0 bases, J shed 5 bases, and the junction held 10 bases outside the gene matches. Germline V gene lookup returns CDR1 SGHKS and CDR2 YYEKEE (reference sequence). The CDR3 length is 17 residues. The CDR3 protein is CASSLGSAGGPGETQYF. The CDR3 DNA follows: TGTGCCAGCAGCTTGGGATCAGCGGGAGGGCCCGGGGAGACCCAGTACTTC.

The rearrangement links TRBV2 to TRBJ2-7; weak D call: TRBD1 (6 bases). Trimming removed 11 bases at V and 3 bases at J, with 14 bases between. Germline V gene lookup returns CDR1 SNHLY and CDR2 FYNNEI. The CDR3 totals 12 residues. CDR3 sequence (DNA): TGTGCCGGGTCAGGACAGAACTACGAGCAGTACTTC. It translates to CAGSGQNYEQYF.